Given below is one T cell receptor beta chain in context. Its antigen is not identified. This table comes from immunoSEQ multiplex PCR, and its TCRdb copy is limited to in-frame clones, with some not included. The sample lists 65,000 to 90,000 clones; more than 85% were seen once. The entry originates in a study of OX40 agonist ivuxolimab in advanced cancers. Study-wide results and caveats: Antigen specificity of clonally expanded peripheral T cells was not established.

Enrollment shut out patients with autoimmune disease history or systemic immunosuppression. The trim removed 4 bases at V and 3 bases at J, leaving 1 base unmatched. Germline CDR1 reads LNHDA; CDR2 reads SQIVND (reference sequence). This CDR3 comprises 14 residues. This specimen consisted of CD4+ or CD8+ T cells sorted from blood, obtained in a trial of the OX40 agonist ivuxolimab. This rearrangement joins TRBV19 to TRBJ2-7, with 12 bases lining up with TRBD2. The clonotype was recovered from an adult with an advanced solid tumor such as melanoma, head and neck, liver or kidney cancer. The CDR3 DNA is TGTGCCAGTAGTAGGACTAGCGGGAACTACGAGCAGTACTTC. It codes for CASSRTSGNYEQYF.